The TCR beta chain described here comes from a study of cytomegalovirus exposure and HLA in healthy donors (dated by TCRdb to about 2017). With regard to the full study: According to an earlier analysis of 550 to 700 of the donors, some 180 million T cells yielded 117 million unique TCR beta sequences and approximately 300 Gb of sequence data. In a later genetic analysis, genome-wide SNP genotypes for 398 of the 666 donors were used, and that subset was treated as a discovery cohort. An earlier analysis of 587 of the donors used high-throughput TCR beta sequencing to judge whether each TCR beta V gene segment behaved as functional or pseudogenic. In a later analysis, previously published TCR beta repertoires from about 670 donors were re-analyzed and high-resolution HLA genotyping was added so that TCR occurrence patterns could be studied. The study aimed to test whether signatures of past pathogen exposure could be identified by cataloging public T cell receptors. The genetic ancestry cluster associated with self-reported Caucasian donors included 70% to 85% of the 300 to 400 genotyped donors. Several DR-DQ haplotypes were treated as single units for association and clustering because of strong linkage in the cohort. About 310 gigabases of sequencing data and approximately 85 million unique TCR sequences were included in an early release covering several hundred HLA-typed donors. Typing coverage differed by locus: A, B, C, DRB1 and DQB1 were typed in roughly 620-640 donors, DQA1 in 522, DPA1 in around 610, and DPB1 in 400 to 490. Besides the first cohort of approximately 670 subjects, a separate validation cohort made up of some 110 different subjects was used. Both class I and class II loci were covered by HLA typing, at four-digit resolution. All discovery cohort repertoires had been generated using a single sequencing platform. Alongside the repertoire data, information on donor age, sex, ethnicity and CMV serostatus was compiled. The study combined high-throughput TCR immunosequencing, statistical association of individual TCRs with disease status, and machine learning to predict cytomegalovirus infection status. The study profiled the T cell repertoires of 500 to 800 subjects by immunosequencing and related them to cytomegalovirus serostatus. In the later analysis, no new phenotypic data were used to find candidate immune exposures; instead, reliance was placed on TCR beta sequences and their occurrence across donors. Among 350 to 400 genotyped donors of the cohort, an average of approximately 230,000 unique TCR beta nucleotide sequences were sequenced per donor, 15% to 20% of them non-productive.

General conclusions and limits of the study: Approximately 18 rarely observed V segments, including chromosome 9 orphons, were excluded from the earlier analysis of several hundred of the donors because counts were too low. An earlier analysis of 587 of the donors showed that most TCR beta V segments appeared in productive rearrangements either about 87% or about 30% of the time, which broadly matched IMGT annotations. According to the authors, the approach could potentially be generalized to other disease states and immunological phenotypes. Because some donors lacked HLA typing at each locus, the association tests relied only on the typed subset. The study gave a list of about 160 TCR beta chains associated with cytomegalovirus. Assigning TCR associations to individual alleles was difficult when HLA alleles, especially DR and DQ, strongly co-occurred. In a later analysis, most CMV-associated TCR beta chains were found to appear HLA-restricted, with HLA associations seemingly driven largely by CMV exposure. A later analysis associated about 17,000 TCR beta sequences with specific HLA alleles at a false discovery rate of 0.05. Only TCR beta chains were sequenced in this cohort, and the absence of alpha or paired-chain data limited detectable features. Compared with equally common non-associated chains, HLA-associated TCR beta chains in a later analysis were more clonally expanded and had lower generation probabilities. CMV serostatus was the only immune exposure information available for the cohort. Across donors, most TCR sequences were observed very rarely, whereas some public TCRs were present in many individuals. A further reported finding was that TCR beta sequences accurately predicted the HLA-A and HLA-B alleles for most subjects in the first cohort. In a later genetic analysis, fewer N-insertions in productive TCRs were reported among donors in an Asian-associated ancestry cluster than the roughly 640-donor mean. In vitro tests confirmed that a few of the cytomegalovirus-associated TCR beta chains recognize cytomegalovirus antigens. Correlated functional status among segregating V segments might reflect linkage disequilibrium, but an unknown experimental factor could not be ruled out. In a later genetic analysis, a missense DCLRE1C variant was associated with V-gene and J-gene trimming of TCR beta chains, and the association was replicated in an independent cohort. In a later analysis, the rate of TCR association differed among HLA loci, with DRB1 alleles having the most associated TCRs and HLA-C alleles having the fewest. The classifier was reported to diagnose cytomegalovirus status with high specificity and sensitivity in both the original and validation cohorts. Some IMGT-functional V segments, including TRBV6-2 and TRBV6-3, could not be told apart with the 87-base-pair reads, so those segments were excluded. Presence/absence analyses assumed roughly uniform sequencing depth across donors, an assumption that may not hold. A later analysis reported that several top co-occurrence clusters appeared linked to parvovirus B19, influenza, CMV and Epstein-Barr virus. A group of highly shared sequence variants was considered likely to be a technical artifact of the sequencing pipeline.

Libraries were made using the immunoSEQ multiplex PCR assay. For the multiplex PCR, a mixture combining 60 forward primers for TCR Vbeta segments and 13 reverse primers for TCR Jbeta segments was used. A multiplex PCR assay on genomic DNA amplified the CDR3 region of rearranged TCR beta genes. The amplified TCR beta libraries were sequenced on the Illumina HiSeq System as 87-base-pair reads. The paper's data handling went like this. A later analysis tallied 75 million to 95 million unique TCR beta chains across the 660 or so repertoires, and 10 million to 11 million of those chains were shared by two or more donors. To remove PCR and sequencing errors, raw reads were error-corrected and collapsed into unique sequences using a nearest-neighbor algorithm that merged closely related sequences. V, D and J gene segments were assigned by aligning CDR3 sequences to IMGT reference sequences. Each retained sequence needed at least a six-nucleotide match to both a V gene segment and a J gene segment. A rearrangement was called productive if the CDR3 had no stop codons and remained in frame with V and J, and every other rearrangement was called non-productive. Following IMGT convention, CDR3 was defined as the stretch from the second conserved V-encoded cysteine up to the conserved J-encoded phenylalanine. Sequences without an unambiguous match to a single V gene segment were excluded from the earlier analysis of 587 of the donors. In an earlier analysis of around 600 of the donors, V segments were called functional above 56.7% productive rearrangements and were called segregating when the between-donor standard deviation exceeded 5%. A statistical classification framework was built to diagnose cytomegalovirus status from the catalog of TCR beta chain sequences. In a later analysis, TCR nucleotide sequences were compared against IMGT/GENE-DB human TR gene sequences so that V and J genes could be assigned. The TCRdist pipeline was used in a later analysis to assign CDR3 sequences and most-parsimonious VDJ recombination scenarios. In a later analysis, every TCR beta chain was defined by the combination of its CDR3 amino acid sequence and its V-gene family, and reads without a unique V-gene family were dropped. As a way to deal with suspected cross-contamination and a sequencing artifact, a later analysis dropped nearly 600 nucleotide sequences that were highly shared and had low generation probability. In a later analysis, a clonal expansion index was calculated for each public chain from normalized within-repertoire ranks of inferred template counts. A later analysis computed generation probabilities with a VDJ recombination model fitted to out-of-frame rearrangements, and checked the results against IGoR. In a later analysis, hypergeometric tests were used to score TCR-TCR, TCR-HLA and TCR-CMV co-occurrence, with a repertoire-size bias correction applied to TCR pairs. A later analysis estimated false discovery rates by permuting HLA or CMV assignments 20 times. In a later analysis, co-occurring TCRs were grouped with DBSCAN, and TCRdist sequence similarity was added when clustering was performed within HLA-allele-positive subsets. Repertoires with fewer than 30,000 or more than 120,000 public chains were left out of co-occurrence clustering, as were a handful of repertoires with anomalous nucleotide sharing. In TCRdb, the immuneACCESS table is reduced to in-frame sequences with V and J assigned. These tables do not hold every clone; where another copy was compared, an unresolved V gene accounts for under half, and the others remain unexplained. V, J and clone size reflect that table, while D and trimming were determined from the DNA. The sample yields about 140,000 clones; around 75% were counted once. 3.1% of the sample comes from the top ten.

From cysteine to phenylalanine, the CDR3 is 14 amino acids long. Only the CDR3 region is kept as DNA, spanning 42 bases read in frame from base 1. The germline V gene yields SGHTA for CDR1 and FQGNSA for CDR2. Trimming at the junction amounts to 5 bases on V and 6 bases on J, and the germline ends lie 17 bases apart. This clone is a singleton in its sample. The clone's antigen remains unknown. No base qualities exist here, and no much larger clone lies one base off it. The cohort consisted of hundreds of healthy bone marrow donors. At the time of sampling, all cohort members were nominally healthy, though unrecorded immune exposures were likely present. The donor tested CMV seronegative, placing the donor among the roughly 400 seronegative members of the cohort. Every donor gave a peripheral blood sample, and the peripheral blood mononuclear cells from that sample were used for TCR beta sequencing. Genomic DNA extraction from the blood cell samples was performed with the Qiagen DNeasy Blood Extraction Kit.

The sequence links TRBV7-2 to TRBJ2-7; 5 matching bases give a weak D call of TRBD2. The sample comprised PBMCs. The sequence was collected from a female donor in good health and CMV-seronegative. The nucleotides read TGTGCCAGCAGCCCCCTCCGTGGCGCGGGCGAGCAGTACTTC. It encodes CASSPLRGAGEQYF.